A single sample gave rise to the 21 T cell receptor beta chains below, sequenced in a study of blood T cell repertoires in COVID-19. Assay: immunoSEQ multiplex PCR; the TCRdb copy retains only in-frame clones and omits some. The repertoire holds some 150,000 clones, with 70% to 90% as singletons. Source material: peripheral blood. The receptors here all came from a woman in her thirties or forties with active or convalescent COVID-19.

This clone has only a few counts. V and J are TRBV7-9 and TRBJ1-1; 12 bases align to TRBD1. Looked up from germline, CDR1 is SEHNR and CDR2 is FQNEAQ (reference sequence). The CDR3 is 18 residues long. V lost 2 bases to trimming and J lost 1 base; unmatched junction nucleotides: 8. The CDR3 DNA follows: TGTGCCAGCAGCTTAAGGCCGGGACAGGGGGCGCGGAACACTGAAGCTTTCTTT. Amino acid sequence: CASSLRPGQGARNTEAFF. Full variable domain (rest looked up from reference TRBV7-9 and TRBJ1-1): DTGVSQNPRHKITKRGQNVTFRCDPISEHNRLYWYRQTLGQGPEFLTYFQNEAQLEKSRLLSDRFSAERPKGSFSTLEIQRTEQGDSAMYLCASSLRPGQGARNTEAFFGQGTRLTVV.

The chain couples TRBV28 to TRBJ1-5; 7 bases map to TRBD1. Unmatched junction bases numbered 5, after V lost 2 bases and J lost 4 bases. CDR1 MDHEN and CDR2 SYDVKM come from the germline V gene. CDR3 length: 15 residues. CDR3: CASSLEGGLNQPQHF. The CDR3 region has the DNA TGTGCCAGCAGTTTAGAAGGGGGCTTAAATCAGCCCCAGCATTTT.

The chain has TRBV6-2 or TRBV6-3 and TRBJ1-2, with 9 nucleotides matching TRBD1. The CDR3 spans 18 residues. Trimming cost V 5 bases and J 0 bases; bases outside gene matches: 13. Germline assignment: CDR1 MNHEY and CDR2 SVGEGT. CDR3: CASSLAGQGRAANYGYTF. CDR3 bases: TGTGCCAGCAGTCTCGCCGGACAGGGGAGAGCAGCTAACTATGGCTACACCTTC.

This rearrangement joins TRBV7-2 to TRBJ1-5; D is ambiguous. The CDR3 runs 15 residues. Trimming shortened V by 2 bases and J by 4 bases, and 12 bases separated the two germline ends. Germline V gives CDR1 SGHTA, CDR2 FQGNSA. The CDR3 sequence: CASSLRLHGNQPQHF. Written as DNA, the CDR3 is TGTGCCAGCAGCTTACGACTCCACGGGAATCAGCCCCAGCATTTT.

DNA for the CDR3: TGTGCCAGCAGCGCAGCGGGGGGGCACAATGAGCAGTTCTTC. Translated, it gives CASSAAGGHNEQFF. V usage is TRBV4-2 and J usage is TRBJ2-1; the match to TRBD2 covers 10 bases. Trimming took 5 bases from V and 5 from J; bases not matched to a gene: 3. The CDR3 runs to 14 residues. Germline loops: CDR1 LGHNA, CDR2 YNFKEQ.

The V call is TRBV4-1, the J call TRBJ2-2; TRBD1 aligns across 8 bases. CDR3 length: 15 residues. Germline V CDR1 and CDR2: MGHRA, YSYEKL. V lost 11 bases and J lost 1; bases outside the gene matches: 9. In nucleotides, the CDR3 is TGCGCCCCCACGCCACAGGGGGTGAACACCGGGGAGCTGTTTTTT. Translating gives CAPTPQGVNTGELFF.

The gene calls are TRBV7-6 and TRBJ2-5; 9 nucleotides line up with TRBD1. The CDR3 has 15 residues. The germline CDR1 and CDR2 sequences are SGHVS and FNYEAQ. With V trimmed by 0 bases and J by 2 bases, 1 base remained unmatched. CDR3 protein: CASSLAGQGQETQYF. In nucleotides, the CDR3 is TGTGCCAGCAGCTTAGCAGGACAGGGGCAAGAGACCCAGTACTTC.

The chain couples TRBV9 to TRBJ2-5; no reliable D call. CDR1 is SGDLS and CDR2 is YYNGEE in the germline V gene. V was clipped by 0 bases and J by 4 bases, with 10 bases between them. This CDR3 has 14 amino acids. CDR3 sequence (DNA): TGTGCCAGCAGCGTAGTCCCCGGCGGAGAGACCCAGTACTTC. The encoded protein is CASSVVPGGETQYF.

This clone has a count of ten or more. This chain joins TRBV2 and TRBJ2-7; perhaps TRBD1 as D (6 bases). Germline V gene data show CDR1 as SNHLY and CDR2 as FYNNEI. V dropped 11 bases and J dropped 3 bases, with 23 bases sitting between them. This CDR3 contains 15 residues. The CDR3 spells CASQQPQGIFYEQYF. CDR3 nucleotides: TGTGCCTCCCAGCAGCCCCAGGGGATTTTCTACGAGCAGTACTTC. Variable domain in full (rest from reference TRBV2 and TRBJ2-7): EPEVTQTPSHQVTQMGQEVILRCVPISNHLYFYWYRQILGQKVEFLVSFYNNEISEKSEIFDDQFSVERPDGSNFTLKIRSTKLEDSAMYFCASQQPQGIFYEQYFGPGTRLTVT.

This chain uses TRBV27 with TRBJ1-2; tentatively, D is TRBD1 (5 bases). CDR1 and CDR2 (germline): MNHEY, SMNVEV (reference sequence). Trimming stripped 2 bases from V and 2 bases from J, with 6 bases between. The CDR3 has 13 amino acids. CDR3 region: CASSLQGNYGYTF. Written as DNA, the CDR3 is TGTGCCAGCAGTTTACAGGGCAACTATGGCTACACCTTC.

The chain couples TRBV6-5 to TRBJ1-5, with no clear D. The CDR3 sequence is 13 residues long. Germline lookup yields CDR1 MNHEY and CDR2 SVGAGI. V was trimmed by 7 bases and J by 3 bases, leaving 10 bases between them. The DNA of the CDR3 is TGTGCCAGCAAGTCAGGCACCAATCAGCCCCAGCATTTT. This translates into CASKSGTNQPQHF.

V gene TRBV27 combines with J gene TRBJ2-3, with 7 bases aligning to TRBD1. The V gene's germline CDR1 is MNHEY and CDR2 SMNVEV (reference sequence). The CDR3 runs to 15 residues. J gave up 2 bases and V 6 bases, and 8 bases lay outside the gene matches. The CDR3 here is CASRRTGRYTDTQYF. For the CDR3, the DNA is TGTGCCAGCAGGCGGACAGGTCGCTACACAGATACGCAGTATTTT.

The chain recombines TRBV9 with TRBJ1-1; D is ambiguous. CDR1 and CDR2 from the germline V gene are SGDLS and YYNGEE. The CDR3 length is 17 residues. V shed 4 bases and J shed 10 bases, with 29 bases lying between them. The CDR3 here is CASSPHRRTSSWPVAFF. The CDR3, as DNA: TGTGCCAGCAGCCCCCACCGGCGGACTTCTAGTTGGCCGGTAGCTTTCTTT.

This clone came up a few times. The rearrangement joins TRBV9 to TRBJ1-3; tentative D call: TRBD1 (6 bases). The CDR3 is made up of 16 amino acids. Germline V CDR1 and CDR2: SGDLS, YYNGEE. V gave up 4 bases and J gave up 4 bases, with 18 bases separating them. The CDR3 loop is CASSPPQGKGGNTIYF. DNA for the CDR3: TGTGCCAGCAGCCCACCACAGGGAAAAGGAGGAAACACCATATATTTT.

V usage is TRBV5-6 and J usage is TRBJ2-6; D perhaps matches TRBD1 (5 bases). The germline V and J ends were trimmed by 0 bases and 0 bases, with 10 bases remaining between them. This CDR3 spans 17 amino acids. Looked up from germline, CDR1 is SGHDT and CDR2 is YYEEEE. This CDR3 reads CASSLGQRLSGANVLTF. Written as DNA, the CDR3 is TGTGCCAGCAGCTTGGGACAGCGCCTCTCTGGGGCCAACGTCCTGACTTTC.

A few counts support this clone. This chain joins TRBV19 and TRBJ1-2, with D perhaps matching TRBD1 (5 bases). The length of the CDR3 is 17 residues. Germline V gene sequence: CDR1 LNHDA, CDR2 SQIVND (reference sequence). Trimming took 7 bases from V and 6 from J, leaving 27 bases between them. In DNA form, the CDR3 reads TGTGCCAGTACCCTAACTCTCCACAGGCCCATCGTGGATGGCTACACCTTC. Translation: CASTLTLHRPIVDGYTF.

This clone was observed at least ten times. V usage is TRBV6-5 and J usage is TRBJ1-1; tentative D call: TRBD1 (5 bases). Germline CDR1 is MNHEY and CDR2 is SVGAGI. The V end was cut by 6 bases, the J end by 4 bases, with 15 bases between. The CDR3 covers 14 residues. This chain's CDR3 is CASRDTLERTEAFF. CDR3 DNA: TGTGCCAGCAGGGACACCTTAGAACGCACTGAAGCTTTCTTT.

The chain carries TRBV5-1 and TRBJ2-3; 11 bases agree with TRBD2. Germline-derived CDR1 and CDR2 are SGHRS and YFSETQ. This CDR3 region has 16 residues. The V segment lost 1 base and the J segment 6 bases; nucleotides outside the gene matches: 7. CDR3: CASSLTSGGGQDTQYF. Here the CDR3 DNA reads TGCGCCAGCAGCTTGACTAGCGGGGGCGGGCAGGATACGCAGTATTTT.

The chain uses TRBV5-8 and TRBJ1-5; D possibly corresponds to TRBD1 (5 bases). CDR1 and CDR2 (germline): SGHTS, YDEGEE. The CDR3 runs 15 residues. With 0 bases removed from V and 6 bases from J, the gap between germline ends came to 13 bases. The CDR3 protein is CASSLGQGVSQPQHF. DNA for the CDR3: TGTGCCAGCAGCTTGGGGCAGGGCGTGAGTCAGCCCCAGCATTTT.

The V gene is TRBV27, the J gene TRBJ2-2, with TRBD2 identical over 7 bases. CDR1 and CDR2 (germline): MNHEY, SMNVEV (reference sequence). The CDR3 length is 15 residues. The junction had 12 bases not matched to a gene; V was cut back by 8 bases and J by 6 bases. The CDR3 DNA sequence: TGTGCCAGCCGCCTCGGGGCGGGAGTGGCCGGGGAGCTGTTTTTT. Translation gives CASRLGAGVAGELFF.

This sequence joins TRBV4-3 and TRBJ1-5, with D maybe TRBD1 (5 bases). Germline V gene data show CDR1 as LGHNA and CDR2 as YSLEER. CDR3 length: 16 amino acids. Trimming shortened V by 2 bases and J by 2 bases, and 13 bases separated the two germline ends. For the CDR3, the DNA is TGCGCCAGCAGCCAAAGCAAAGGCAGGGGCAATCAGCCCCAGCATTTT. Translated: CASSQSKGRGNQPQHF.